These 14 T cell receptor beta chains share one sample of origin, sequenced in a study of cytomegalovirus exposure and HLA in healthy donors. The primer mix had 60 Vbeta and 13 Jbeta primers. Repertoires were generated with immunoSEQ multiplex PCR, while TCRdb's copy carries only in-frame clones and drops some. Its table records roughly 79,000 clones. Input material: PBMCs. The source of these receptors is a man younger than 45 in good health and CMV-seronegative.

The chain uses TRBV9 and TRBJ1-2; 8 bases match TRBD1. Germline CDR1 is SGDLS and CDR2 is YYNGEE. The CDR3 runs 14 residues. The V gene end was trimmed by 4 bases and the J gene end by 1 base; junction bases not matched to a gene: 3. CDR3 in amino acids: CASSRTGSNYGYTF. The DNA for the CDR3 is TGTGCCAGCAGCCGGACAGGGAGTAACTATGGCTACACCTTC.

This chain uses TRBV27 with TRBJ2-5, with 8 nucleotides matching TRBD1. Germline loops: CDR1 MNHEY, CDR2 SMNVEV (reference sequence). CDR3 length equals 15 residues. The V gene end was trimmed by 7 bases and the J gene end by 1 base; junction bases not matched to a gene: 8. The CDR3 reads CASKQPGTGQETQYF. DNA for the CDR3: TGTGCCAGCAAACAACCTGGGACAGGCCAAGAGACCCAGTACTTC.

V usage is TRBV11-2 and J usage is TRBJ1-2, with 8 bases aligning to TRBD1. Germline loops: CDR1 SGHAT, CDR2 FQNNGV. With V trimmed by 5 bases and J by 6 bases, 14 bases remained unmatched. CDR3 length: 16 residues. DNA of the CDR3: TGTGCCAGCAGCCCGGGATTCAAGACAGGGGTGGATGGCTACACCTTC. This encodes CASSPGFKTGVDGYTF.

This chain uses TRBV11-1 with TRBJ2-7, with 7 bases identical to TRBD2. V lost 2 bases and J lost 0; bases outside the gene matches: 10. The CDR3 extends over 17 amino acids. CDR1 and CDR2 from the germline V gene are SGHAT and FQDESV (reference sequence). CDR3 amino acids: CASSLWPERGNSYEQYF. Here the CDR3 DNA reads TGTGCCAGCAGCTTATGGCCGGAGCGGGGTAACTCCTACGAGCAGTACTTC.

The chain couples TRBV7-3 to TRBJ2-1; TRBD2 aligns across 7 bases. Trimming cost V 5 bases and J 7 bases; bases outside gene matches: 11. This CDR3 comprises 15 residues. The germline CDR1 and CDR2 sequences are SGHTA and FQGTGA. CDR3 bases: TGTGCCAGCAGCCCTCCCGGGGGGAGGTCGAATGAGCAGTTCTTC. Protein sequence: CASSPPGGRSNEQFF.

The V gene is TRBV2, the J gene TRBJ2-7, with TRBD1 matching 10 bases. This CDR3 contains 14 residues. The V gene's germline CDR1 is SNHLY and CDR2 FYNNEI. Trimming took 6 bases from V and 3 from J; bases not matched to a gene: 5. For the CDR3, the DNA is TGTGCCAGCAGCGGACAGGGGGACGACTACGAGCAGTACTTC. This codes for CASSGQGDDYEQYF. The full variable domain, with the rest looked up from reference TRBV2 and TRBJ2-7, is EPEVTQTPSHQVTQMGQEVILRCVPISNHLYFYWYRQILGQKVEFLVSFYNNEISEKSEIFDDQFSVERPDGSNFTLKIRSTKLEDSAMYFCASSGQGDDYEQYFGPGTRLTVT.

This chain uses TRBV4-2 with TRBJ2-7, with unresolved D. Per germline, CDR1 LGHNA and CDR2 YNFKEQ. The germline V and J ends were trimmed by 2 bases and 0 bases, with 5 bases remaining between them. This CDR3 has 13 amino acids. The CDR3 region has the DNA TGTGCCAGCAGCCAAACGAGCTCCTACGAGCAGTACTTC. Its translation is CASSQTSSYEQYF.

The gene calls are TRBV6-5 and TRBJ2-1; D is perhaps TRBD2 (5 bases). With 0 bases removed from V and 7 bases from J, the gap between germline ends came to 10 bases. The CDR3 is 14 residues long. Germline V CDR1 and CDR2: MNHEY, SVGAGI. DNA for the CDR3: TGTGCCAGCAGTTACTCGGGAGTTCGAAATGAGCAGTTCTTC. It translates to CASSYSGVRNEQFF.

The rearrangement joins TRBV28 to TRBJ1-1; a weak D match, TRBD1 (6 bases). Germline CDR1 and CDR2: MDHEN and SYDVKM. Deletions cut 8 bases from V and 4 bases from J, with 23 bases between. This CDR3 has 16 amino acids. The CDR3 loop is CASHYAGATTGTEAFF. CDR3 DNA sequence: TGTGCCAGCCATTACGCAGGGGCGACCACGGGCACTGAAGCTTTCTTT.

CDR3 nucleotides: TGTGCCAGCAGCTTCTCCGGGACTAGCTACGAGCAGTACTTC. This encodes CASSFSGTSYEQYF. This chain joins TRBV5-4 and TRBJ2-7; 8 nucleotides agree with TRBD2. Germline-derived CDR1 and CDR2 are SGHNT and YYREEE (reference sequence). Unmatched junction bases numbered 4, after V lost 2 bases and J lost 3 bases. The CDR3 sequence is 14 residues long.

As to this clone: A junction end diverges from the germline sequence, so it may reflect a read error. The CDR3 nucleotides read TGTGCCGCTGGGCTCCGGGGGGTACTAAACTATGGCTACTCCTTC. Its translation: CAAGLRGVLNYGYSF. The chain carries TRBV13 and TRBJ1-2, with D possibly matching TRBD1 (5 bases). This CDR3 contains 15 residues. CDR1 PRHDT and CDR2 FYEKMQ come from the germline V gene (reference sequence).

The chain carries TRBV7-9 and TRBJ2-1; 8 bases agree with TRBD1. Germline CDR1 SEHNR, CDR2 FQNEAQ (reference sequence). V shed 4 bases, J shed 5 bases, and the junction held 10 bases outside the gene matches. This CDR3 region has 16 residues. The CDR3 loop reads CASSSVDRGGHNEQFF. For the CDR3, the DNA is TGTGCCAGCAGCTCAGTTGACAGGGGAGGACACAATGAGCAGTTCTTC.

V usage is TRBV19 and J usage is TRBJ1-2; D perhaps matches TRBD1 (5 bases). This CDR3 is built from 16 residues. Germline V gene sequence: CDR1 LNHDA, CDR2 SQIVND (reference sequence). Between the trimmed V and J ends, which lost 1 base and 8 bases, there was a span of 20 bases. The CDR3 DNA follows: TGTGCCAGTAGTATAGGCTGGGGGGGTATGGATGGAGGCTACACCTTC. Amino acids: CASSIGWGGMDGGYTF.

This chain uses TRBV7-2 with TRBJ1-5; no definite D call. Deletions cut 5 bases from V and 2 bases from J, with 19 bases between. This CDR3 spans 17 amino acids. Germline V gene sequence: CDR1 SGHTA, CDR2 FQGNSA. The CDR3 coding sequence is TGTGCCAGCAGCCCAAGGTGGAGGGAGGTGGGCAATCAGCCCCAGCATTTT. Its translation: CASSPRWREVGNQPQHF.